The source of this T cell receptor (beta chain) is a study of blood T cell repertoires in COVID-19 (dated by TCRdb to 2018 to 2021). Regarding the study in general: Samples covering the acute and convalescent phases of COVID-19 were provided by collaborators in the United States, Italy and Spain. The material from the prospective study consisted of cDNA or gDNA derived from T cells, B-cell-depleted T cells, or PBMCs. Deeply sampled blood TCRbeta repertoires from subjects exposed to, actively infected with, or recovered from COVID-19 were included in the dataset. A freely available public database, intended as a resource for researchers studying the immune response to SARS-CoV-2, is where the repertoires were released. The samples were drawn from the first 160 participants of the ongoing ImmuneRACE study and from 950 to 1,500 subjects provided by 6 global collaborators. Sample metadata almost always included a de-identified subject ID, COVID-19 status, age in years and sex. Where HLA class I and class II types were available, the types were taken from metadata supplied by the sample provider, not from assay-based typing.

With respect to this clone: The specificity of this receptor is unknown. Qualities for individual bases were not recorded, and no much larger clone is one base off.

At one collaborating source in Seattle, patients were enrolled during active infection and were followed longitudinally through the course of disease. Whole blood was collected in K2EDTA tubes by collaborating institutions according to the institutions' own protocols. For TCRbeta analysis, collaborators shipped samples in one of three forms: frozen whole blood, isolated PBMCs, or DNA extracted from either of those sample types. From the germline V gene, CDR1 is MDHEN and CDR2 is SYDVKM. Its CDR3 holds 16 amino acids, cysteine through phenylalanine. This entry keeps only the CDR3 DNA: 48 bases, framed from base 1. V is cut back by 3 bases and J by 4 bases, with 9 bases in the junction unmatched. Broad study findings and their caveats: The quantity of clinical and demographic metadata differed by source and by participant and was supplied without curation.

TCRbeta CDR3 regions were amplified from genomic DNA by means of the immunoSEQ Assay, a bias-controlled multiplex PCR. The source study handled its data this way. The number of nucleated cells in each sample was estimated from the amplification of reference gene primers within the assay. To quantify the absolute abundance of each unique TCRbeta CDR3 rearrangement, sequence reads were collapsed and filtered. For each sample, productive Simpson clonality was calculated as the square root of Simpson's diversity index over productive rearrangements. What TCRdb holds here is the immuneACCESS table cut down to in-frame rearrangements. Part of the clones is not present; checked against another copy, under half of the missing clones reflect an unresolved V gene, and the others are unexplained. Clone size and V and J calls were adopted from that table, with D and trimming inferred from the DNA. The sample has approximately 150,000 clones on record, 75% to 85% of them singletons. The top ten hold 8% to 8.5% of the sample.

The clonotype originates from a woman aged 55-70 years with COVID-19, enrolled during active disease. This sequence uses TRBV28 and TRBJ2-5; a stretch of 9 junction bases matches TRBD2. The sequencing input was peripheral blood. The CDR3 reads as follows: CASSLRRGGVGETQYF. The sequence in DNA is TGTGCCAGCAGTTTGAGGCGGGGGGGAGTCGGAGAGACCCAGTACTTC.